This TCR beta chain was recovered during a study of blood T cell repertoires in COVID-19. Study background: The United States, Italy and Spain supplied acute and convalescent COVID-19 samples. T cells, B-cell-depleted T cells, or PBMCs provided the cDNA or gDNA that served as material.

Deletions cut 0 bases from V and 0 bases from J, with 7 bases between. The CDR3 sequence is 15 residues long. Looked up from germline, CDR1 is SGHRS and CDR2 is YFSETQ. In regard to this clone: This CDR3 is also generated by other DNA sequences in the sample.

This table comes from immunoSEQ multiplex PCR, and its TCRdb copy is limited to in-frame clones, with some not included. The profile shows 300,000 to 400,000 clones, roughly 86% of them singletons. The rearrangement joins TRBV5-1 to TRBJ1-5; D unresolved. This receptor was obtained from a man aged 25-45 years with COVID-19, enrolled during active disease. The sample consisted of peripheral blood. This chain's CDR3 is CASSLAGYSNQPQHF. In DNA, the CDR3 is TGCGCCAGCAGCTTGGCCGGTTATAGCAATCAGCCCCAGCATTTT.